This T cell receptor beta chain stems from a study of T cell changes during pregnancy in multiple sclerosis. Using immunoSEQ multiplex PCR, the repertoire was profiled, and TCRdb retains in-frame clones only, with some absent. The repertoire has under 45,000 clones, approximately 94% of them found once; the top ten carry roughly 0.35%. V lost 5 bases and J lost 9; bases outside the gene matches: 9. This CDR3 is built from 13 residues. Germline CDR1 MNHNS, CDR2 SASEGT. This chain uses TRBV6-1 with TRBJ1-2; the match to TRBD1 covers 7 bases. The TCR comes from a female donor with multiple sclerosis, enrolled in a pregnancy study. The starting material was CD4+ T cells from peripheral blood mononuclear cells, obtained after pregnancy. The CDR3 region has the DNA TGTGCCAGCAGTCCGGGGACAGTCTCTAGCTACACCTTC. Translating gives CASSPGTVSSYTF.